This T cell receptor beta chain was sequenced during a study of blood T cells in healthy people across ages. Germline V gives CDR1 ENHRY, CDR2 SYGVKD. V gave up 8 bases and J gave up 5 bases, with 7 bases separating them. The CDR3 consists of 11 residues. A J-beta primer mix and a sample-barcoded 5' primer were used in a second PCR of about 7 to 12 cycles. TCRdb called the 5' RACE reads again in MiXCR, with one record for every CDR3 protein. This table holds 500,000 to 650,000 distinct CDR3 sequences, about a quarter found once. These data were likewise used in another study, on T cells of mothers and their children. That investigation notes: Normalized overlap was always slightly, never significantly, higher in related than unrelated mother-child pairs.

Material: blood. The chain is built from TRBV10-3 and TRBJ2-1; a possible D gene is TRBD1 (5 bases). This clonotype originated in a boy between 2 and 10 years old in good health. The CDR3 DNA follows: TGTGCCATCCTGGACAACAATGAGCAGTTCTTC. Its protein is CAILDNNEQFF.